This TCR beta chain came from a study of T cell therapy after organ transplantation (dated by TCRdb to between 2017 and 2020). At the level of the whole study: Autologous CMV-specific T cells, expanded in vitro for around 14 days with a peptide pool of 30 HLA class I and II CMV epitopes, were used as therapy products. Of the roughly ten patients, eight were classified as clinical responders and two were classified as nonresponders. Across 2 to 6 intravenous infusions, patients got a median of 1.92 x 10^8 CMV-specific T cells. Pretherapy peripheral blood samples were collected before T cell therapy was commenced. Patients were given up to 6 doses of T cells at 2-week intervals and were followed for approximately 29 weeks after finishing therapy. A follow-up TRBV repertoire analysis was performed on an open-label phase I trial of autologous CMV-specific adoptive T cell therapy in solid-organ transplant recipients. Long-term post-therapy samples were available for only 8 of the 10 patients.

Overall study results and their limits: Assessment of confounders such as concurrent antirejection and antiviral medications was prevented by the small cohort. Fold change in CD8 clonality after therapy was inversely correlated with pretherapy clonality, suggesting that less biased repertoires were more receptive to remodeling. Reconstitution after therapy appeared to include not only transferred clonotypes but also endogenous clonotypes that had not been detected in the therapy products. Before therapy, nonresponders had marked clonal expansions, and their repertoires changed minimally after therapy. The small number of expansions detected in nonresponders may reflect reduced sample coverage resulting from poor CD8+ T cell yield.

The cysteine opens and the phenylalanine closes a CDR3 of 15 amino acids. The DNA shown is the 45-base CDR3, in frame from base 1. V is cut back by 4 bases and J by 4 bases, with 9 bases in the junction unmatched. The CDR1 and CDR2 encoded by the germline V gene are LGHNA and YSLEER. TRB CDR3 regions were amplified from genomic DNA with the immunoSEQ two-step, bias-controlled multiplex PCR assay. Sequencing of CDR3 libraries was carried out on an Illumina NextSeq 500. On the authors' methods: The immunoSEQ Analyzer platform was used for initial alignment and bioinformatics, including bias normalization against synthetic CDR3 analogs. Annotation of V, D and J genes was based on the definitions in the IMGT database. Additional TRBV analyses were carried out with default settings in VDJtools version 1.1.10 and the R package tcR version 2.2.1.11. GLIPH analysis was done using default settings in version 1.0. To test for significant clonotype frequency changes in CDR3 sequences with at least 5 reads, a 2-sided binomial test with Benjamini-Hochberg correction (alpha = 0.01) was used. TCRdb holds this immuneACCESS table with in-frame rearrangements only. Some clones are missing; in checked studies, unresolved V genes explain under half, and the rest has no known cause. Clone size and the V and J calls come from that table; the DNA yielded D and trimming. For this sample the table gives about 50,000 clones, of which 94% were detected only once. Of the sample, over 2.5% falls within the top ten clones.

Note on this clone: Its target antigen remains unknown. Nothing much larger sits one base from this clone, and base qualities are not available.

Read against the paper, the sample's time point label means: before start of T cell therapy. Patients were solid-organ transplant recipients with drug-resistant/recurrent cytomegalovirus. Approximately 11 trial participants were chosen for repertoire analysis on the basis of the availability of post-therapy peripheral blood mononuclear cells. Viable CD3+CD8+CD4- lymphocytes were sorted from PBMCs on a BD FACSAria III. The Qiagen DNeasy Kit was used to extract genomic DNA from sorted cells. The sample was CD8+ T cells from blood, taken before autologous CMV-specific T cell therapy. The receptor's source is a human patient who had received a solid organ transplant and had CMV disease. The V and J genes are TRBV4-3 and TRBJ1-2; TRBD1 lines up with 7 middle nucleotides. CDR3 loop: CASSPQQGLGYGYTF. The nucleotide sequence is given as TGCGCCAGCAGCCCCCAACAGGGGCTGGGCTATGGCTACACCTTC.